This T cell receptor (beta chain) comes out of a study of graft-versus-host responses after intestinal transplantation (dated by TCRdb to the early 2020s). Broadly, across the study: Recipients received multivisceral, liver-intestinal, or isolated intestinal transplants. Graft-versus-host and host-versus-graft alloreactive T cell clones were tracked in the graft, circulation and bone marrow after intestinal transplantation using bulk TCR-beta CDR3 sequencing. The cohort enrolled fewer than 25 intestinal transplant recipients including one retransplant, and a few patients lacking pretransplant specimens were excluded. Every recipient was given anti-thymocyte globulin induction, then maintenance tacrolimus and steroids for about three years. A peak of at least 4% donor T cells among recipient peripheral blood mononuclear cells was the definition used for donor T cell macrochimerism. To identify alloreactive clones, pre-transplant mixed lymphocyte reaction products were sequenced and then compared with unstimulated pre-transplant donor and recipient T cells. Instead of going to the commercial service, samples from a few later patients were sequenced in-house on an Illumina MiSeq and processed with MiXCR. On the study overall, not on this receptor specifically: Patients with donor T cell macrochimerism had high GvH to HvG T cell clonal ratios in their allografts. GvH clones were detected in recipient bone marrow, and some of these GvH clones were observed earlier in ileal mucosa or blood, consistent with an intestinal mucosal origin. Early after transplant, declines in HvG clones were associated with peak levels of circulating GvH clones. The conclusions were limited by the relatively low number and heterogeneity of the intestinal transplant patients.

The library was generated by the immunoSEQ multiplex PCR assay. In most patients, genomic DNA was isolated using the Qiagen DNeasy Blood and Tissue Kit and sent frozen to Adaptive Biotechnologies for TCR sequencing. Adaptive Biotechnologies carried out high-throughput TCR-beta CDR3 sequencing of genomic DNA for most patients. On the study's bioinformatics: TCR sequencing data were retrieved from Adaptive's ImmunoSEQ software for 18 patients, whereas three other patients were processed with MiXCR and VDJtools. To correct CD4 versus CD8 sorting errors, any sequence found in both subsets at a frequency ratio below 5:1 was removed. CDR3 nucleotide sequences shared by donor and recipient were removed because the origin of these sequences could not be assigned. To count as alloreactive, a clone needed at least 2-fold expansion over unstimulated cells and a minimum CFSE-low frequency of 0.002% (template counts) or 0.001% (read counts). Mappable clones were those detected in sequenced pre-transplant spleen, lymph node, or MLR CFSE-low populations of the donor or recipient. The cumulative frequency of alloreactive clones was calculated as a percentage of all sequences, weighted by copy number. Here the immuneACCESS table is served through TCRdb, limited to in-frame sequences with V and J called. Missing clones are a known gap in these copies; in checked studies unresolved V genes cover under half, and the rest lacks a known reason. The D gene and trimming were derived from the DNA, and the V and J assignments and clone size from that table. This sample comprises more than 80,000 clones, roughly four fifths of them detected only once. Approximately 17% of the sample is taken by the ten largest.

Per the publication, the time point label means: cells obtained before transplantation from donor or recipient. CD3+CD4+ and CD3+CD8+ populations were FACS-sorted from unstimulated pre-transplant donor and recipient cells taken from spleen or lymph nodes. This clone was seen just once. Its antigen specificity is not known. Nothing much larger sits one base from this clone, and base qualities are not available. V is pared back by 3 bases and J by 4 bases, with 7 bases lying between the germline termini. The germline V gene (reference sequence) gives CDR1 as LNHDA and CDR2 as SQIVND. The CDR3 has 12 amino acids, counting the end cysteine and phenylalanine. CDR3 DNA only is kept here, 36 bases in frame from base 1.

The source material was unstimulated CD8+ T cells sorted from spleen or lymph node cells, sampled before intestinal transplant. Here the chain combines TRBV19 and TRBJ2-7, with TRBD1 as a weak D call on 5 bases. This receptor was taken from a human donor who received an intestinal transplant. CDR3 protein: CASSMQGYEQYF. The DNA is as follows: TGTGCCAGTAGTATGCAGGGTTACGAGCAGTACTTC.